This T cell receptor beta chain came from a study of cytomegalovirus exposure and HLA in healthy donors. It was with 60 Vbeta and 13 Jbeta primers that the PCR ran. The data were produced by immunoSEQ multiplex PCR, yet TCRdb's version contains in-frame clones alone and is incomplete. This sample yields nearly 80,000 clones, of which 60% to 85% are seen a single time; around a fifth belongs to the top ten. V was clipped by 6 bases and J by 5 bases, with 20 bases between them. This CDR3 comprises 16 residues. Germline loops: CDR1 MDHEN, CDR2 SYDVKM. V and J are TRBV28 and TRBJ1-5; no clear D gene. This clonotype was obtained from a woman aged 40-49 years in good health and CMV-seropositive. The sequenced sample consisted of PBMCs. In nucleotides, the CDR3 is TGTGCCAGCAGCAAATTTGAGGCGGGAAAGGATCAGCCCCAGCATTTT. Translated: CASSKFEAGKDQPQHF.